These 25 T cell receptor beta chains share one sample of origin, sequenced in a study of T cells in tuberculosis. The time point: new active TB diagnosis, blood taken before or within 7 days of starting treatment. Libraries were prepared by immunoSEQ multiplex PCR; TCRdb keeps only in-frame clonotypes and omits some of them. Among 30,000 to 40,000 clones listed, 80% to 95% were seen once. The sample in question was PBMCs, obtained at tuberculosis diagnosis. The receptors here all came from an adult with tuberculosis.

The chain is built from TRBV5-1 and TRBJ1-2; D unclear. CDR3 length: 16 residues. V was clipped by 4 bases and J by 2 bases, with 18 bases between them. Germline-derived CDR1 and CDR2 are SGHRS and YFSETQ. The CDR3 sequence: CASSPGRGPINYGYTF. CDR3 DNA: TGCGCCAGCAGCCCAGGACGAGGGCCCATAAACTATGGCTACACCTTC.

V and J are TRBV15 and TRBJ2-3, with TRBD2 identical over 10 bases. The germline V gene has CDR1 LNHNV and CDR2 YYDKDF (reference sequence). V was clipped by 2 bases and J by 3 bases; unmatched bases: 14. This CDR3 has 19 amino acids. The CDR3 bases are TGTGCCACCAGCAGAACCCCGGGTGGACTAGCGGTGGGGACAGATACGCAGTATTTT. Encoded protein: CATSRTPGGLAVGTDTQYF.

Turning to this clone: One junction end disagrees with the germline gene, perhaps due to a read error. J is TRBJ2-7 and V is TRBV11-2; 7 bases map to TRBD2. CDR3 size: 14 residues. Germline assignment: CDR1 SGHAT and CDR2 FQNNGV. CDR3 region: CASRLAGNMREQYF. The CDR3 region has the DNA TGTGCCAGCAGATTAGCGGGTAATATGAGGGAGCAGTACTTC.

In regard to this clone: The sample carries other DNA sequences with the same CDR3. The chain couples TRBV6-1 to TRBJ2-3, with D possibly TRBD1 on 6 matching bases. V was shortened by 5 bases and J by 4 bases, with 13 bases between the two germline ends. This CDR3 spans 14 amino acids. The V gene's germline CDR1 is MNHNS and CDR2 SASEGT. CDR3 nucleotides: TGTGCCAGCAGTCTACAGGGTGGCGCAGATACGCAGTATTTT. It yields the protein CASSLQGGADTQYF.

V gene TRBV27 combines with J gene TRBJ1-4; no clear D gene. The V end was cut by 0 bases, the J end by 8 bases, with 4 bases between. CDR1 and CDR2 from the germline V gene are MNHEY and SMNVEV (reference sequence). The CDR3 contains 12 residues. The CDR3: CASSLSPEKLFF. As DNA, the CDR3 is TGTGCCAGCAGTTTATCCCCGGAAAAACTGTTTTTT.

This chain links TRBV7-2 with TRBJ2-3; D might be TRBD2 (5 bases). Trimming left V 3 bases short and J 0 bases short, with 16 bases between. Germline CDR1 and CDR2: SGHTA and FQGNSA. There are 17 residues in the CDR3. DNA for the CDR3: TGTGCCAGCAGCTTCCCTGGCAGGACTCGTAGCACAGATACGCAGTATTTT. This codes for CASSFPGRTRSTDTQYF.

This clone was observed once. This chain links TRBV4-1 with TRBJ2-3, with D uncertain. V lost 1 base to trimming and J lost 0 bases, with 11 bases between them. Germline V gives CDR1 MGHRA, CDR2 YSYEKL. This CDR3 comprises 16 residues. CDR3 in DNA: TGCGCCAGCAGCCAAGTCCAGGCTGCTAGCACAGATACGCAGTATTTT. It yields the protein CASSQVQAASTDTQYF.

The chain carries TRBV18 and TRBJ2-2, with 9 bases aligning to TRBD2. The CDR3 contains 16 residues. V gave up 3 bases and J gave up 6 bases; unmatched junction bases: 8. In germline, CDR1 is KGHSH, CDR2 LQKENI. CDR3 bases: TGTGCCAGCTCACCTATTAGCGGGAGTACGGCCGGGGAGCTGTTTTTT. It is translated as CASSPISGSTAGELFF.

This chain links TRBV5-6 with TRBJ1-1, with D possibly being TRBD1 (6 bases). CDR1 is SGHDT and CDR2 is YYEEEE in the germline V gene. The CDR3 spans 14 residues. V was shortened by 2 bases and J by 3 bases, with 11 bases between the two germline ends. The CDR3 nucleotides are TGTGCCAGCAGCTTATGGGGGCGCGACACTGAAGCTTTCTTT. Translated: CASSLWGRDTEAFF. The full variable domain, with the rest looked up from reference TRBV5-6 and TRBJ1-1, is DAGVTQSPTHLIKTRGQQVTLRCSPKSGHDTVSWYQQALGQGPQFIFQYYEEEERQRGNFPDRFSGHQFPNYSSELNVNALLLGDSALYLCASSLWGRDTEAFFGQGTRLTVV.

The chain combines TRBV5-1 with TRBJ1-4; D gene uncertain. Trimming removed 1 base at V and 4 bases at J, with 11 bases between. This CDR3 has 15 amino acids. Germline V lookup: CDR1 SGHRS, CDR2 YFSETQ. The CDR3, as DNA: TGCGCCAGCAGCTTGCGCCTCGACAATAATGAAAAACTGTTTTTT. Protein product: CASSLRLDNNEKLFF.

This chain uses TRBV5-1 with TRBJ1-1; possible D gene TRBD1, 6 bases. Germline V gene sequence: CDR1 SGHRS, CDR2 YFSETQ. The CDR3 sequence is 16 residues long. V was shortened by 5 bases and J by 5 bases, with 22 bases between the two germline ends. The DNA of the CDR3 is TGCGCCAGCAGTTTTTCCTTTCTTAGGGGGGGAACTGAAGCTTTCTTT. This codes for CASSFSFLRGGTEAFF.

V and J are TRBV9 and TRBJ2-1; 7 bases are a match to TRBD1. There are 14 residues in the CDR3. CDR1 and CDR2 from the germline V gene are SGDLS and YYNGEE. V shed 4 bases, J shed 12 bases, and the junction held 13 bases outside the gene matches. The CDR3 region is CASSIETGATGQFF. The CDR3 coding sequence is TGTGCCAGCAGCATTGAAACAGGGGCCACTGGGCAGTTCTTC.

The chain combines TRBV20-1 with TRBJ2-3; D is undetermined. V lost 6 bases to trimming and J lost 0 bases, with 4 bases between them. The CDR3 has 11 residues. CDR1 is DFQATT, CDR2 SNEGSKA, per germline (reference sequence). The CDR3 DNA reads as TGCAGTGCCTCTAGCACAGATACGCAGTATTTT. It is translated as CSASSTDTQYF.

V is TRBV27 and J is TRBJ2-1, with TRBD2 matching over 9 bases. Trimming cost V 2 bases and J 7 bases; bases outside gene matches: 6. The germline CDR1 and CDR2 sequences are MNHEY and SMNVEV (reference sequence). The CDR3 contains 15 residues. Here the CDR3 reads CASSLGTSGSNEQFF. The DNA of the CDR3 is TGTGCCAGCAGTTTAGGAACTAGCGGGTCGAATGAGCAGTTCTTC.

The chain couples TRBV28 to TRBJ2-1, with 9 bases matching TRBD2. The germline V gene encodes CDR1 MDHEN and CDR2 SYDVKM. Germline trimming cut 1 base from V and 2 bases from J; bases unmatched to any gene: 3. This CDR3 contains 16 residues. CDR3 nucleotide sequence: TGTGCCAGCAGTTTATCGGCGGGAGGGACCTACAATGAGCAGTTCTTC. This sequence encodes CASSLSAGGTYNEQFF.

This chain uses TRBV5-1 with TRBJ2-3; weak D call: TRBD1 (6 bases). Trimming stripped 3 bases from V and 0 bases from J, with 11 bases between. This CDR3 has 15 residues. Germline V gene lookup returns CDR1 SGHRS and CDR2 YFSETQ. CDR3 residues: CASSSGQTSTDTQYF. As DNA, the CDR3 is TGCGCCAGCAGCTCCGGACAGACTAGCACAGATACGCAGTATTTT. The full variable domain, in which reference TRBV5-1 and TRBJ2-3 provide the parts outside the CDR3, is KAGVTQTPRYLIKTRGQQVTLSCSPISGHRSVSWYQQTPGQGLQFLFEYFSETQRNKGNFPGRFSGRQFSNSRSEMNVSTLELGDSALYLCASSSGQTSTDTQYFGPGTRLTVL.

The chain joins TRBV4-1 to TRBJ2-3; 9 bases match TRBD1. Germline trimming cut 4 bases from V and 4 bases from J; bases unmatched to any gene: 3. The germline CDR1 and CDR2 sequences are MGHRA and YSYEKL. CDR3 size: 14 residues. The CDR3 is CASSLGQGADTQYF. The CDR3 DNA sequence: TGCGCCAGCAGCCTGGGACAGGGAGCAGATACGCAGTATTTT.

The chain employs TRBV29-1 and TRBJ2-7, with 7 bases lining up with TRBD2. Trimming removed 4 bases from V and 2 bases from J; junction bases left unmatched: 5. Germline CDR1 is SQVTM and CDR2 is ANQGSEA. The CDR3 sequence is 13 residues long. The CDR3 DNA is TGCAGCGTTGGCGCTAGCGGCACCTACGAGCAGTACTTC. Protein sequence: CSVGASGTYEQYF.

This chain joins TRBV12-5 and TRBJ2-3; 7 positions match TRBD2. The CDR3 loop spans 14 amino acids. Germline values: CDR1 LGHNT, CDR2 FRNRAP. The J segment lost 0 bases and the V segment lost 8 bases, leaving 5 bases of the junction unmatched. As DNA, the CDR3 is TGTGCTAGTTTAGCGGGCCCAAGCACAGATACGCAGTATTTT. As protein: CASLAGPSTDTQYF.

The chain has TRBV10-3 and TRBJ2-7; 9 nucleotides line up with TRBD1. Germline CDR1 ENHRY, CDR2 SYGVKD. CDR3 length equals 14 residues. V trimming: 4 bases; J trimming: 7 bases; junction bases outside the gene matches: 8. This CDR3 is CAISGGQGDREQYF. CDR3 DNA sequence: TGTGCCATCAGTGGGGGACAGGGCGATAGGGAGCAGTACTTC.

The chain joins TRBV27 to TRBJ1-2, with 9 bases fitting TRBD1. The junction had 3 bases not matched to a gene; V was cut back by 4 bases and J by 6 bases. This CDR3 comprises 13 residues. The germline gives CDR1 MNHEY, CDR2 SMNVEV (reference sequence). This CDR3 reads CASSWRTGDGYTF. The CDR3, as DNA: TGTGCCAGCAGTTGGCGGACAGGGGATGGCTACACCTTC.

The chain uses TRBV10-3 and TRBJ2-3; D uncertain. The germline V gene encodes CDR1 ENHRY and CDR2 SYGVKD. The CDR3 is 13 residues long. V shed 2 bases and J shed 3 bases, with 6 bases lying between them. Here the CDR3 reads CAISEGQTDTQYF. The CDR3, as DNA: TGTGCCATCAGTGAGGGCCAGACAGATACGCAGTATTTT.

The chain recombines TRBV7-8 with TRBJ1-1, with D possibly being TRBD1 (5 bases). V lost 5 bases and J lost 1, with 8 bases in between. The CDR3 is made up of 13 amino acids. Germline assignment: CDR1 SGHVS and CDR2 FQNEAQ. In DNA form, the CDR3 reads TGTGCCAGCAGCGGTGACAGGAACACTGAAGCTTTCTTT. As protein: CASSGDRNTEAFF.

The chain uses TRBV28 and TRBJ1-5; the D gene is possibly TRBD1 (5 bases). V was cut by 6 bases and J by 4 bases, with 22 bases left in between. This CDR3 is built from 17 residues. Germline CDR1 is MDHEN and CDR2 is SYDVKM. As DNA, the CDR3 is TGTGCCAGCAGCTCCGTTTGGGGAGGGGCAAGGAATCAGCCCCAGCATTTT. Amino acid sequence: CASSSVWGGARNQPQHF.

CDR3 region: CASSMEPAGANVLTF. The CDR3 DNA follows: TGTGCCAGTAGTATGGAGCCAGCTGGGGCCAACGTCCTGACTTTC. The chain recombines TRBV19 with TRBJ2-6; no firm D call. The CDR3 totals 15 residues. Trimming removed 3 bases at V and 2 bases at J, with 8 bases between. Germline lookup yields CDR1 LNHDA and CDR2 SQIVND (reference sequence).